This section outlines one T cell receptor (beta chain) sequence together with its context. As yet, its antigen is unknown. Collection occurred without any documented infections or immune events in donors. TCRdb keeps only in-frame clones here, not all; method: immunoSEQ multiplex PCR. This table holds about 78,000 clones, roughly 86% found once. The data are from a study of identifying expanded T cells in peripheral blood. Regarding the study as a whole: Variance in clone template counts between roughly 2-week samples significantly increased with total template count across all healthy donors. Around 1.2 clones differed between technical replicates, versus approximately 16 and 20 over time.

The V and J ends lost 8 bases and 0 bases respectively, with 20 bases between them. Germline V CDR1 and CDR2: SGHNT, YYREEE (reference sequence). The CDR3 contains 16 residues. V and J are TRBV5-4 and TRBJ1-2; possible D gene TRBD1, 5 bases. This clonotype was obtained from a person aged 18 to 75 in good health. Sequencing used blood. The CDR3: CASSSEQGIANYGYTF. CDR3 in DNA: TGTGCCAGTTCATCGGAGCAGGGAATCGCTAACTATGGCTACACCTTC.